This T cell receptor beta chain was captured in a study of technical replicates of blood from a handful of donors. TCRdb's copy holds only in-frame clones and misses some; the assay was immunoSEQ multiplex PCR. Of 95,000 or so clones in the sample, approximately 95% are singletons; the top ten hold approximately 0.36%. The CDR3 totals 15 residues. Per germline, CDR1 MDHEN and CDR2 SYDVKM. J lost 6 bases, V lost 2 bases, and 5 bases had no gene match. Sequenced: T cells isolated from PBMCs. This clonotype was sampled from a human donor in good health. The J gene is TRBJ2-1, the V gene TRBV28; 9 bases align to TRBD2. The CDR3 loop is CASSLLAGWLNEQFF. The CDR3 nucleotides are TGTGCCAGCAGTTTACTAGCGGGATGGCTCAATGAGCAGTTCTTC.